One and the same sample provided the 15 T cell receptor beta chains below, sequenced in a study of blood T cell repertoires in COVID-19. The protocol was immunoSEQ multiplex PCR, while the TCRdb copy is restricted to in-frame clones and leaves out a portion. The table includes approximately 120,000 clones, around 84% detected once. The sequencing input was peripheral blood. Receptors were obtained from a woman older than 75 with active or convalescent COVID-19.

The CDR3 DNA reads TGCAGCGTTGGGGGCGGGACGGGCACCGGGGAGCTGTTTTTT. This codes for CSVGGGTGTGELFF. The chain is built from TRBV29-1 and TRBJ2-2; TRBD2 is a possible D gene (6 bases). This CDR3 is built from 14 residues. Germline CDR1 and CDR2: SQVTM and ANQGSEA. The germline V and J ends were trimmed by 4 bases and 4 bases, with 13 bases remaining between them.

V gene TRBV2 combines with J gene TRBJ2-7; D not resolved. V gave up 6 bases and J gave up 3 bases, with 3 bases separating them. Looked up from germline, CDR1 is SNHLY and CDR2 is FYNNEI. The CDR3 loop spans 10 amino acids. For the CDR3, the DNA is TGTGCCAGCAGCCACTACGAGCAGTACTTC. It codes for CASSHYEQYF.

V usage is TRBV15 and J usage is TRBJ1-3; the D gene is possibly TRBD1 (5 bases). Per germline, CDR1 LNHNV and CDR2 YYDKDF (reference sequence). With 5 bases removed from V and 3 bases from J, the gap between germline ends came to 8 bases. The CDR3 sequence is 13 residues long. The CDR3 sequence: CATSGGLGNTIYF. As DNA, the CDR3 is TGTGCCACCAGCGGGGGACTTGGAAACACCATATATTTT.

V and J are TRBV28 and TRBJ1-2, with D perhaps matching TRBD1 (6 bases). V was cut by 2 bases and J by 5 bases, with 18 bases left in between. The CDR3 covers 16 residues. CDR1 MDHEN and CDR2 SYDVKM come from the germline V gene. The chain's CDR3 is CASSLGAQGSWYGYTF. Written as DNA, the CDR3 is TGTGCCAGCAGTTTAGGGGCGCAGGGGAGTTGGTATGGCTACACCTTC.

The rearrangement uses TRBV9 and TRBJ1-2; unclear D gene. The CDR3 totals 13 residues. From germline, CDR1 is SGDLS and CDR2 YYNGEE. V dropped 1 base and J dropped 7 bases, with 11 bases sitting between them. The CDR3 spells CASSVRQAIGYTF. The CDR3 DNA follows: TGTGCCAGCAGCGTAAGGCAGGCGATTGGCTACACCTTC. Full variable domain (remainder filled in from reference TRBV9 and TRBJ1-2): DSGVTQTPKHLITATGQRVTLRCSPRSGDLSVYWYQQSLDQGLQFLIQYYNGEERAKGNILERFSAQQFPDLHSELNLSSLELGDSALYFCASSVRQAIGYTFGSGTRLTVV.

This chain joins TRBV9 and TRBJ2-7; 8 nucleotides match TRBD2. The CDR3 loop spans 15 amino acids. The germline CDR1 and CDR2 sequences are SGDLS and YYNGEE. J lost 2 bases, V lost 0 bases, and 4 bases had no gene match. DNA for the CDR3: TGTGCCAGCAGCGTAGGGGCGGGAGGCCCCTACGAGCAGTACTTC. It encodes CASSVGAGGPYEQYF.

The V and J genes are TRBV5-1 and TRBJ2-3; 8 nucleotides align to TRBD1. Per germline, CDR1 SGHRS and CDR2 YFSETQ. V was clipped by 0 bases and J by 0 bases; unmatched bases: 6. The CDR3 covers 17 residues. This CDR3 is CASSLVGTGVSTDTQYF. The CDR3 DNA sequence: TGCGCCAGCAGCTTGGTTGGGACAGGTGTTAGCACAGATACGCAGTATTTT.

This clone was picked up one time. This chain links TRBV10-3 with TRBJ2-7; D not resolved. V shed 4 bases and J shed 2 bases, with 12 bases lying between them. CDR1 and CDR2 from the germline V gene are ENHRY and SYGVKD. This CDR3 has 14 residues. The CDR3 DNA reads TGTGCCATCAGTGTAACTGAAACCGCCTACGAGCAGTACTTC. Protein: CAISVTETAYEQYF.

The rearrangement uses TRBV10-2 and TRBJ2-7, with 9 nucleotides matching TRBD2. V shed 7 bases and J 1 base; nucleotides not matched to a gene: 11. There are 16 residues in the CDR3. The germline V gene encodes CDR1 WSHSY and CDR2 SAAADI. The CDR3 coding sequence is TGCGCCAGCATGCGCGGGAGGGCTTTAGCATCCTACGAGCAGTACTTC. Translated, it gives CASMRGRALASYEQYF.

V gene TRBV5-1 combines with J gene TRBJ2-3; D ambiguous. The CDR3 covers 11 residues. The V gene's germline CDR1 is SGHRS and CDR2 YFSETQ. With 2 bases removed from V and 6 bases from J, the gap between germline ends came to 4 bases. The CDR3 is CASSFRDTQYF. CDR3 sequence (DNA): TGCGCCAGCAGCTTCCGGGATACGCAGTATTTT. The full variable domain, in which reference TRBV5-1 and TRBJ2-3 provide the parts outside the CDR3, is KAGVTQTPRYLIKTRGQQVTLSCSPISGHRSVSWYQQTPGQGLQFLFEYFSETQRNKGNFPGRFSGRQFSNSRSEMNVSTLELGDSALYLCASSFRDTQYFGPGTRLTVL.

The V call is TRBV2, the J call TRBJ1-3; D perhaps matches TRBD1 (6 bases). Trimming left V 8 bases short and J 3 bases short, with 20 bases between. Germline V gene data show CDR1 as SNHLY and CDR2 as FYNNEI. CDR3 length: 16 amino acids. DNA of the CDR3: TGTGCCAGCGGATCGACAGGTCCCCGAGGTGGAAACACCATATATTTT. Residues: CASGSTGPRGGNTIYF.

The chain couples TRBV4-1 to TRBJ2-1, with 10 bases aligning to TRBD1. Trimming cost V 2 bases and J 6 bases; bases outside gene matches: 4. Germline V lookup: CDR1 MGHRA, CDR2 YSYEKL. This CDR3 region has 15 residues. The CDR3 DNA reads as TGCGCCAGCAGCCAACCGGGACAGGGGTTCAATGAGCAGTTCTTC. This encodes CASSQPGQGFNEQFF.

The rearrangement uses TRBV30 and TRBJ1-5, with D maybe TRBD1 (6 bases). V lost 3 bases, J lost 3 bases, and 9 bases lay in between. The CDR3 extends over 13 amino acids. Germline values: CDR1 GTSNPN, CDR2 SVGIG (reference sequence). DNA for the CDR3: TGTGCCTGGAGCGTGGGACACAATCAGCCCCAGCATTTT. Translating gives CAWSVGHNQPQHF.

Here the CDR3 DNA reads TGTGCCACCAGTGATTTAACTAGCCTAGGCAATGAGCAGTTCTTC. This sequence encodes CATSDLTSLGNEQFF. This chain links TRBV24-1 with TRBJ2-1; tentative D call: TRBD2 (6 bases). Germline V gene lookup returns CDR1 KGHDR and CDR2 SFDVKD. V lost 1 base and J lost 6, with 12 bases in between. The CDR3 consists of 15 residues.

The CDR3 DNA reads as TGTGCCAGTATGGACAGGAATGGAAACACCATATATTTT. Translating it yields CASMDRNGNTIYF. J is TRBJ1-3 and V is TRBV19, with TRBD1 matching over 7 bases. The trim removed 7 bases at V and 3 bases at J, leaving 3 bases unmatched. Germline values: CDR1 LNHDA, CDR2 SQIVND (reference sequence). The length of the CDR3 is 13 residues.